The rows below give T cell receptor beta chains drawn from one sample of a study of cytomegalovirus exposure and HLA in healthy donors. The data were produced by immunoSEQ multiplex PCR, yet TCRdb's version contains in-frame clones alone and is incomplete. The sample includes 100,000 to 150,000 clones, roughly 82% seen only once; the top ten take 13%. The sequenced sample consisted of PBMCs. The source is a woman in her 40s in good health and CMV-seropositive. Each CDR3 is given with its conserved first and last residue. The D gene is left open where the match is weak. Clone size is not always given. Where it is, it says once, few, many or a class for expanded clones.

v_gene: TRBV5-5; abundance: few; j_gene: TRBJ2-3; len: 12; d_gene: NA; CDR3nt: TGTGCCAGCAGCCCCAGGGAAGATACGCAGTATTTT; CDR3aa: CASSPREDTQYF
v_gene: TRBV5-4; abundance: NA; j_gene: TRBJ2-2; len: 18; d_gene: TRBD2; CDR3nt: TGTGCCAGCAGCTCCGGGACTAGCGGGATCTTGGGCACCGGGGAGCTGTTTTTT; CDR3aa: CASSSGTSGILGTGELFF
v_gene: TRBV28; abundance: NA; j_gene: TRBJ2-7; len: 14; d_gene: TRBD2; CDR3nt: TGTGCCAGCAGTTTGGGCGGGGGCTCCTACGAGCAGTACTTC; CDR3aa: CASSLGGGSYEQYF
v_gene: TRBV28; abundance: NA; j_gene: TRBJ2-4; len: 13; d_gene: NA; CDR3nt: TGTGCCAGCAGCCACGGGACATTAAACATTCAGTACTTC; CDR3aa: CASSHGTLNIQYF
v_gene: TRBV10-3; abundance: medium-sized; j_gene: TRBJ2-7; len: 16; d_gene: TRBD1; CDR3nt: TGTGCCATCAGTTCCCCCCGGGGACAGAACTCCTACGAGCAGTACTTC; CDR3aa: CAISSPRGQNSYEQYF
v_gene: TRBV5-1; abundance: NA; j_gene: TRBJ2-2; len: 17; d_gene: TRBD2; CDR3nt: TGCGCCAGCAGTCGTCTGGGACTAGCGGGAGGCACCGGGGAGCTGTTTTTT; CDR3aa: CASSRLGLAGGTGELFF
v_gene: TRBV28; abundance: NA; j_gene: TRBJ1-3; len: 16; d_gene: TRBD1; CDR3nt: TGTGCCAGCAGTACCCCCGGACAGGCTTCTGGAAACACCATATATTTT; CDR3aa: CASSTPGQASGNTIYF
v_gene: TRBV5-4; abundance: NA; j_gene: TRBJ1-2; len: 13; d_gene: NA; CDR3nt: TGTGCCAGCAGCTTGCGGGGATCAACTGGCTACACCTTC; CDR3aa: CASSLRGSTGYTF
v_gene: TRBV21-1; abundance: NA; j_gene: TRBJ2-7; len: 14; d_gene: NA; CDR3nt: TGTGCCAGCAGGGAAAGCGGGAGTAACTACGAGCAGTACTTC; CDR3aa: CASRESGSNYEQYF
v_gene: TRBV19; abundance: NA; j_gene: TRBJ1-5; len: 14; d_gene: NA; CDR3nt: TGTGCCAGTAGTATAACCAGGCCCTTGGGGCCCCAGCATTTT; CDR3aa: CASSITRPLGPQHF
v_gene: TRBV14; abundance: NA; j_gene: TRBJ1-1; len: 13; d_gene: NA; CDR3nt: TGTGCCAGCAGTCGCGGGGGGAACACTGAAGCTTTCTTT; CDR3aa: CASSRGGNTEAFF
v_gene: TRBV27; abundance: NA; j_gene: TRBJ2-7; len: 11; d_gene: NA; CDR3nt: TGTGCCAGCAGCTCTACCTACGAGCAGTACTTC; CDR3aa: CASSSTYEQYF
v_gene: TRBV19; abundance: few; j_gene: TRBJ1-5; len: 14; d_gene: NA; CDR3nt: TGTGCCAGTAGTACGCAAGGGGGGGCTCAGCCCCAGCATTTT; CDR3aa: CASSTQGGAQPQHF
v_gene: TRBV5-1; abundance: NA; j_gene: TRBJ2-2; len: 15; d_gene: TRBD2; CDR3nt: TGCGCCAGCAGCTTAGGACTAGACGGAACCGGGGAGCTGTTTTTT; CDR3aa: CASSLGLDGTGELFF
v_gene: TRBV7-2; abundance: NA; j_gene: TRBJ2-7; len: 16; d_gene: TRBD2; CDR3nt: TGTGCCAGCAGCTTAGCCAGGGGACTAGCCGTTTACGAGCAGTACTTC; CDR3aa: CASSLARGLAVYEQYF
v_gene: TRBV6-5; abundance: NA; j_gene: TRBJ1-1; len: 14; d_gene: NA; CDR3nt: TGTGCCAGCAGTTACCTCCGGGGAAACACTGAAGCTTTCTTT; CDR3aa: CASSYLRGNTEAFF